These 24 T cell receptor beta chains originate from one sample sequenced in a study of blood T cell repertoires in COVID-19. Clones were read by immunoSEQ multiplex PCR, and TCRdb kept only the in-frame ones, dropping some. The sample includes more than 200,000 clones, about nine tenths seen only once; the top ten take around 7%. Sample: PBMCs or T cells enriched from blood (not recorded which). These TCRs come from a man aged 25 to 45 in a cohort exposed to, infected with or recovered from COVID-19 (not recorded which).

Points on this clone: Additional DNA sequences in this sample encode the identical CDR3. The chain recombines TRBV12-3 or TRBV12-4 with TRBJ1-1; 9 bases are shared with TRBD1. The ends lost 5 bases at V and 8 bases at J; junction bases unmatched: 6. This CDR3 contains 13 residues. In nucleotides, the CDR3 is TGTGCCAGCAGTCGCGGGACAGGGAGAGAAGCTTTCTTT. Protein product: CASSRGTGREAFF.

The chain employs TRBV5-1 and TRBJ1-6, with 8 bases identical to TRBD1. Germline trimming cut 2 bases from V and 7 bases from J; bases unmatched to any gene: 5. This CDR3 region has 15 residues. CDR1 and CDR2 (germline): SGHRS, YFSETQ. The CDR3 nucleotides read TGCGCCAGCAGCTTCTGGACAGGGTACAATTCACCCCTCCACTTT. Translating gives CASSFWTGYNSPLHF. The whole variable domain, remainder taken from reference TRBV5-1 and TRBJ1-6, is KAGVTQTPRYLIKTRGQQVTLSCSPISGHRSVSWYQQTPGQGLQFLFEYFSETQRNKGNFPGRFSGRQFSNSRSEMNVSTLELGDSALYLCASSFWTGYNSPLHFGNGTRLTVT.

There are a few counts of this clone. The CDR3 nucleotides are TGTGCCAGCAGTTTAGACATAGCCTACGAGCAGTACTTC. Its translation is CASSLDIAYEQYF. The rearrangement joins TRBV6-5 to TRBJ2-7; unclear D gene. CDR3 length: 13 residues. V was clipped by 4 bases and J by 2 bases, with 9 bases between them. Germline lookup yields CDR1 MNHEY and CDR2 SVGAGI.

The chain couples TRBV19 to TRBJ1-1, with no clear D. CDR3 length: 15 residues. V shed 2 bases and J shed 7 bases, with 17 bases lying between them. Germline-derived CDR1 and CDR2 are LNHDA and SQIVND (reference sequence). The CDR3 DNA follows: TGTGCCAGTAGTATACAGCCCAGAGGGCTCGGTGAAGCTTTCTTT. It translates to CASSIQPRGLGEAFF.

This rearrangement joins TRBV6-6 to TRBJ1-1; perhaps TRBD1 as D (5 bases). The CDR3 has 16 amino acids. Deletions cut 11 bases from V and 0 bases from J, with 22 bases between. Per germline, CDR1 MNHNY and CDR2 SVGAGI (reference sequence). The CDR3 DNA reads TGTGCCGGGCTAGACAGATTAAATTTCCTGAACACTGAAGCTTTCTTT. Encoded protein: CAGLDRLNFLNTEAFF.

This chain joins TRBV9 and TRBJ2-2; TRBD2 is a possible D gene (6 bases). V was clipped by 4 bases and J by 6 bases, with 19 bases between them. CDR3 length: 16 amino acids. CDR1 and CDR2 (germline): SGDLS, YYNGEE. For the CDR3, the DNA is TGTGCCAGCAGCCCGCGACTGGGCACGGGGGCCGGGGAGCTGTTTTTT. Translation: CASSPRLGTGAGELFF. The entire variable domain, with the rest obtained from reference TRBV9 and TRBJ2-2, is as follows: DSGVTQTPKHLITATGQRVTLRCSPRSGDLSVYWYQQSLDQGLQFLIQYYNGEERAKGNILERFSAQQFPDLHSELNLSSLELGDSALYFCASSPRLGTGAGELFFGEGSRLTVL.

This chain joins TRBV5-6 and TRBJ2-7; D gene uncertain. Trimming took off 4 bases at V and 0 bases at J, with 11 bases between the two ends. CDR1 is SGHDT, CDR2 YYEEEE, per germline. CDR3 size: 14 residues. The chain's CDR3 is CASSVYSSSYEQYF. As DNA, the CDR3 is TGTGCCAGCAGCGTATACAGTAGCTCCTACGAGCAGTACTTC.

V is TRBV10-2 and J is TRBJ2-7; 12 bases are a match to TRBD2. The CDR3 is 14 amino acids. V lost 3 bases, J lost 6 bases, and 3 bases stayed unmatched. CDR1 is WSHSY and CDR2 is SAAADI in the germline V gene. The chain's CDR3 is CASSEPGLAGEQYF. Here the CDR3 DNA reads TGCGCCAGCAGTGAACCGGGACTAGCGGGCGAGCAGTACTTC.

V and J are TRBV14 and TRBJ2-1; 16 bases align to TRBD2. V lost 8 bases, J lost 5 bases, and 9 bases stayed unmatched. CDR1 and CDR2 from the germline V gene are SGHDN and FVKESK. There are 17 residues in the CDR3. Here the CDR3 DNA reads TGTGCCAGCGGCGAGGGACTAGCGGGAGGGCCGAACAATGAGCAGTTCTTC. Protein: CASGEGLAGGPNNEQFF.

This clone occurred once. This sequence joins TRBV4-1 and TRBJ2-7; TRBD1 matches 9 bases. Germline V gene lookup returns CDR1 MGHRA and CDR2 YSYEKL. The CDR3 is 16 amino acids. J gave up 4 bases and V 1 base, and 8 bases lay outside the gene matches. The CDR3 region is CASSQARTGALYEQYF. DNA of the CDR3: TGCGCCAGCAGCCAAGCCCGGACAGGGGCCCTTTACGAGCAGTACTTC.

The J gene is TRBJ2-6, the V gene TRBV7-3; a possible D gene is TRBD1 (5 bases). CDR3 length: 16 amino acids. Between the trimmed V and J ends, which lost 4 bases and 2 bases, there was a span of 12 bases. Germline values: CDR1 SGHTA, CDR2 FQGTGA. As DNA, the CDR3 is TGTGCCAGCAGCTCAGGCCAGGGAACTGGGGCCAACGTCCTGACTTTC. This translates into CASSSGQGTGANVLTF.

The V and J genes are TRBV27 and TRBJ2-7; D perhaps matches TRBD1 (5 bases). Germline assignment: CDR1 MNHEY and CDR2 SMNVEV (reference sequence). Trimming shortened V by 8 bases and J by 4 bases, and 9 bases separated the two germline ends. This CDR3 comprises 11 residues. This CDR3 is CASQTVYEQYF. CDR3 coding DNA: TGTGCCAGCCAGACAGTGTACGAGCAGTACTTC.

The chain combines TRBV4-3 with TRBJ2-7; TRBD2 agrees at 8 bases. This CDR3 region has 18 residues. CDR1 is LGHNA, CDR2 YSLEER, per germline. V trimming: 0 bases; J trimming: 0 bases; junction bases outside the gene matches: 10. DNA for the CDR3: TGCGCCAGCAGCCAAGATATCGCTACCGGGACTAGCTCCTACGAGCAGTACTTC. As protein: CASSQDIATGTSSYEQYF.

J is TRBJ2-3 and V is TRBV9, with D perhaps TRBD2 (5 bases). V lost 4 bases and J 0 bases, leaving 18 bases between the germline ends. This CDR3 region has 17 residues. Germline CDR1 and CDR2: SGDLS and YYNGEE. CDR3 sequence reads: CASSPPLANPSTDTQYF. CDR3 coding DNA: TGTGCCAGCAGCCCCCCTCTAGCCAACCCTAGCACAGATACGCAGTATTTT.

This clone appeared a few times. V is TRBV7-9 and J is TRBJ2-3, with 9 bases aligning to TRBD1. Trimming cost V 6 bases and J 4 bases; bases outside gene matches: 17. CDR3 length equals 18 residues. Germline values: CDR1 SEHNR, CDR2 FQNEAQ (reference sequence). DNA for the CDR3: TGTGCCAGCAGTTTAACCCCGGGACAGGGCCCTGTCGCAGATACGCAGTATTTT. Its translation: CASSLTPGQGPVADTQYF.

This chain joins TRBV28 and TRBJ2-1; D is unclear. Germline V gene lookup returns CDR1 MDHEN and CDR2 SYDVKM. V was clipped by 6 bases and J by 1 base, with 13 bases between them. This CDR3 is built from 15 residues. In DNA form, the CDR3 reads TGTGCCAGCAGGTACCGGCGGCGGTCCTACAATGAGCAGTTCTTC. Residues: CASRYRRRSYNEQFF.

This clone was recorded only once. This chain uses TRBV5-5 with TRBJ1-5; 7 bases map to TRBD1. The junction had 4 bases not matched to a gene; V was cut back by 0 bases and J by 1 base. Looked up from germline, CDR1 is SGHKS and CDR2 is YYEKEE (reference sequence). The CDR3 runs to 16 residues. DNA of the CDR3: TGTGCCAGCAGCTTGGCAGGGGGTAGAAGCAATCAGCCCCAGCATTTT. It encodes CASSLAGGRSNQPQHF.

The V call is TRBV10-3, the J call TRBJ2-7; 7 bases fit TRBD1. The CDR3 consists of 13 residues. J gave up 2 bases and V 8 bases, and 6 bases lay outside the gene matches. Germline V lookup: CDR1 ENHRY, CDR2 SYGVKD. CDR3 nucleotides: TGTGCCATCGGGACAGTAAACACCTACGAGCAGTACTTC. Translating it yields CAIGTVNTYEQYF.

This chain links TRBV7-2 with TRBJ2-7; perhaps TRBD2 as D (6 bases). Trimming took off 1 base at V and 7 bases at J, with 29 bases between the two ends. CDR1 and CDR2 (germline): SGHTA, FQGNSA. CDR3 length: 19 amino acids. CDR3 coding DNA: TGTGCCAGCAGCTTAGTATGGGGGGTGGGCGGAGGCCCCCTTCATGAGCAGTACTTC. It is translated as CASSLVWGVGGGPLHEQYF.

This clone has just a few counts. The chain recombines TRBV20-1 with TRBJ1-5; D gene uncertain. Germline V lookup: CDR1 DFQATT, CDR2 SNEGSKA (reference sequence). The CDR3 sequence is 11 residues long. V lost 1 base, J lost 5 bases, and 3 bases lay in between. CDR3 loop: CSARGDQPQHF. CDR3 sequence (DNA): TGCAGTGCTAGAGGCGATCAGCCCCAGCATTTT.

This sequence joins TRBV5-4 and TRBJ2-3, with D possibly matching TRBD1 (6 bases). Germline V gene sequence: CDR1 SGHNT, CDR2 YYREEE (reference sequence). V gave up 4 bases and J gave up 6 bases, with 12 bases separating them. The CDR3 has 13 residues. CDR3 bases: TGTGCCAGCAGCAATGTGGGGGCTGATACGCAGTATTTT. Amino acid sequence: CASSNVGADTQYF.

A word on this clone: An end of the junction does not agree with germline; a read error may underlie this. The V call is TRBV6-2 or TRBV6-3, the J call TRBJ2-7, with a weak D call TRBD2 (6 bases). This CDR3 has 11 residues. CDR1 MNHEY and CDR2 SVGEGT come from the germline V gene. DNA for the CDR3: TGTGCCAGCAGTTTTGGCGGGAACCAGCACTTC. It translates to CASSFGGNQHF.

The CDR3 nucleotides read TGTGCCAGCAGCTTAACAGGGACCCTTGCAACTAATGAAAAACTGTTTTTT. It yields the protein CASSLTGTLATNEKLFF. The V call is TRBV7-9, the J call TRBJ1-4; TRBD1 is a possible D gene (6 bases). V lost 2 bases to trimming and J lost 0 bases, with 13 bases between them. This CDR3 has 17 amino acids. CDR1 and CDR2 from the germline V gene are SEHNR and FQNEAQ (reference sequence).

This clone was recorded only once. CDR3 protein: CASSSPGHSNTEAFF. The CDR3 DNA sequence: TGTGCCAGCAGCTCTCCGGGACACTCGAACACTGAAGCTTTCTTT. The chain couples TRBV7-9 to TRBJ1-1; D possibly corresponds to TRBD1 (6 bases). Deletions cut 4 bases from V and 1 base from J, with 13 bases between. From germline, CDR1 is SEHNR and CDR2 FQNEAQ (reference sequence). This CDR3 contains 15 residues.